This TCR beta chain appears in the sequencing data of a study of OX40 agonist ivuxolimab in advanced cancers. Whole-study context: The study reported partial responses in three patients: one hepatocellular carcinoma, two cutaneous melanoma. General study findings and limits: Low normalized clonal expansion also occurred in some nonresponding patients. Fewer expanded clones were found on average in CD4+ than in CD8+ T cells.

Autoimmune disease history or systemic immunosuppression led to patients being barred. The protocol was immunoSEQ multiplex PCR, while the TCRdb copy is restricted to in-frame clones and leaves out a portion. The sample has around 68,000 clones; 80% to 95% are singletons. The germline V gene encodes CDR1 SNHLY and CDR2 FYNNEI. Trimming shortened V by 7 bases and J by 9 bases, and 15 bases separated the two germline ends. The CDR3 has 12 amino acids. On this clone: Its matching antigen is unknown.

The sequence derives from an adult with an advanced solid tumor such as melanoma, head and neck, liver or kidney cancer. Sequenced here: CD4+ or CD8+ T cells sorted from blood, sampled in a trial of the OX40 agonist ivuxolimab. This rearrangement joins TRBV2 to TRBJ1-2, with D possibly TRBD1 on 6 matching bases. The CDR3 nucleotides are TGTGCCAGCACCCAGGACAGTATGCGCTACACCTTC. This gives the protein CASTQDSMRYTF.